The 2 T cell receptor beta chains given below trace back to one sample, sequenced in a study of control samples from healthy donors and cancer patients. Sequenced by immunoSEQ multiplex PCR; TCRdb stores in-frame clones only, minus some. The sample yields 130,000 or so clones, roughly 88% seen once. Sequencing was done on a sample of blood. These receptor sequences come from a man aged 50 or older in good health.

The rearrangement links TRBV28 to TRBJ1-2; tentatively, D is TRBD1 (5 bases). CDR3 length: 13 residues. Trimming removed 1 base from V and 3 bases from J, with 6 bases in between. The germline V gene encodes CDR1 MDHEN and CDR2 SYDVKM. The CDR3 loop is CASSLLGDYGYTF. The CDR3 coding sequence is TGTGCCAGCAGTTTATTAGGGGACTATGGCTACACCTTC.

V is TRBV5-6 and J is TRBJ1-5; 7 bases match TRBD1. The J segment lost 7 bases and the V segment lost 3 bases, leaving 4 bases of the junction unmatched. Per germline, CDR1 SGHDT and CDR2 YYEEEE. CDR3 length equals 13 residues. The CDR3 here is CASSYLRGQPQHF. For the CDR3, the DNA is TGTGCCAGCAGCTACCTCAGGGGGCAGCCCCAGCATTTT.